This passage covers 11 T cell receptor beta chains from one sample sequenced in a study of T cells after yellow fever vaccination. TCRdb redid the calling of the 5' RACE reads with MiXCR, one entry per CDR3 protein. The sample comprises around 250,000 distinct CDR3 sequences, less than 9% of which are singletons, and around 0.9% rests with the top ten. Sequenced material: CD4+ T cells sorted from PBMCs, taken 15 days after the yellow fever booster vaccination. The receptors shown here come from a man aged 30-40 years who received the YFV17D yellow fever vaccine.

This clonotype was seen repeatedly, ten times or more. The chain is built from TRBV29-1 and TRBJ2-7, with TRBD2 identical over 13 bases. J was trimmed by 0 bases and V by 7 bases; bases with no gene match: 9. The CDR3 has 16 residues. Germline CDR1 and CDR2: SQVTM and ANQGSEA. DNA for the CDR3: TGCAGCGCACGCGGGACTAGCGGGAAGAGCTCCTACGAGCAGTACTTC. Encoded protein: CSARGTSGKSSYEQYF.

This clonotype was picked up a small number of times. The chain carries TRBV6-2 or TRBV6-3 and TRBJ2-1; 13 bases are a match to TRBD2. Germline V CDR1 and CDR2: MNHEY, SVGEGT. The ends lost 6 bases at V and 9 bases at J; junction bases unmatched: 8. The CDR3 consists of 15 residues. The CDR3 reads CASSYGLAGAGEQFF. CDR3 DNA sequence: TGTGCCAGCAGCTACGGACTAGCGGGAGCGGGTGAGCAGTTCTTC.

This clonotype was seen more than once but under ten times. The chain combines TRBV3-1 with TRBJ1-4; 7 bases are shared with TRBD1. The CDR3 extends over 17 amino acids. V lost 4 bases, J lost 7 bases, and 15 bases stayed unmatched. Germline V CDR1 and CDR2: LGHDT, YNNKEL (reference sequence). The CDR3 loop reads CASSRIFPGQPSEKLFF. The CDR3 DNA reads TGTGCCAGCAGCCGCATCTTTCCGGGACAGCCTTCTGAAAAACTGTTTTTT.

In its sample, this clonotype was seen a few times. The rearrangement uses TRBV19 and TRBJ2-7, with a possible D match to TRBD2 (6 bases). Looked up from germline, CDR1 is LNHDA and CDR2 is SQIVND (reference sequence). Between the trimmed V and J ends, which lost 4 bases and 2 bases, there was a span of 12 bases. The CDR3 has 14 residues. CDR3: CASSKGLGTYEQYF. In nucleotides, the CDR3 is TGTGCCAGTAGTAAGGGACTGGGGACCTACGAGCAGTACTTC.

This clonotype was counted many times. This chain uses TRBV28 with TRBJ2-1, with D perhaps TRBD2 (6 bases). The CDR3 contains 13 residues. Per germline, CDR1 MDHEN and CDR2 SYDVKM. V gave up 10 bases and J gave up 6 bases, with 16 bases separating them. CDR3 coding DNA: TGTGCCACCATAAGGCAGGGAGGCAATGAGCAGTTCTTC. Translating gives CATIRQGGNEQFF.

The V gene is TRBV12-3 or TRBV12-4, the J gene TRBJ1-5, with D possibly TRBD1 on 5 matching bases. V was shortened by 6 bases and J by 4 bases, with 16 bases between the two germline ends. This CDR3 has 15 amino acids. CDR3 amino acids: CASRPALGANQPQHF. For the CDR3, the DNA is TGTGCCAGCAGGCCGGCGTTAGGGGCAAATCAGCCCCAGCATTTT.

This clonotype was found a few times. Here the CDR3 reads CASSQTGGVRQETQYF. CDR3 coding DNA: TGTGCCAGCAGCCAAACCGGGGGAGTAAGACAAGAGACCCAGTACTTC. The chain joins TRBV7-2 to TRBJ2-5; TRBD2 might be the D (6 bases). Germline V gives CDR1 SGHTA, CDR2 FQGNSA. The CDR3 contains 16 residues. The V gene lost 5 bases and the J gene lost 2 bases, with 18 bases spanning the gap.

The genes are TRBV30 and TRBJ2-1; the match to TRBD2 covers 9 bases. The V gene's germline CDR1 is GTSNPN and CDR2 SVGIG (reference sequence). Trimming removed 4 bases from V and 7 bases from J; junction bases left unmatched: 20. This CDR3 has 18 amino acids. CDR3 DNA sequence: TGTGCCTGGACCGGACCTAAGGGGCGGGGGGGGCAGGGAAATGAGCAGTTCTTC. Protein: CAWTGPKGRGGQGNEQFF. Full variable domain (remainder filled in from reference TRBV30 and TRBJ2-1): SQTIHQWPATLVQPVGSPLSLECTVEGTSNPNLYWYRQAAGRGLQLLFYSVGIGQISSEVPQNLSASRPQDRQFILSSKKLLLSDSGFYLCAWTGPKGRGGQGNEQFFGPGTRLTVL.

In DNA form, the CDR3 reads TGTGCCAGCAGCTTAACTTATGCTAGCACAGATACGCAGTATTTT. Its protein product is CASSLTYASTDTQYF. V and J are TRBV7-2 and TRBJ2-3; D call uncertain. Trimming took off 2 bases at V and 0 bases at J, with 9 bases between the two ends. The CDR3 is made up of 15 amino acids. Germline V gives CDR1 SGHTA, CDR2 FQGNSA.

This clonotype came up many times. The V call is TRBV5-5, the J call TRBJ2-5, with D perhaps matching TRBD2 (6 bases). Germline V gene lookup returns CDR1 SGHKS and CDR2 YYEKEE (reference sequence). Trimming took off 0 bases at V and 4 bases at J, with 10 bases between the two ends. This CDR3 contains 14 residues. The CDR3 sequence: CASSLVLRGETQYF. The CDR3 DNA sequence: TGTGCCAGCAGCTTGGTTCTGCGGGGAGAGACCCAGTACTTC.

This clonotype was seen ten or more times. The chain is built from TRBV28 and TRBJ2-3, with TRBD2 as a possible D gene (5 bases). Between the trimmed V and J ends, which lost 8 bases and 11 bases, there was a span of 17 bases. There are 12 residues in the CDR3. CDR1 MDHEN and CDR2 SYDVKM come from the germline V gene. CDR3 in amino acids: CASGLTEGGQYF. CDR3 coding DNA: TGTGCCAGCGGCTTGACTGAGGGCGGGCAGTATTTT.